The 10 T cell receptor beta chains reported below all come from one sample, sequenced in a study of immune characterization of retroperitoneal liposarcoma. Via MiXCR, TCRdb re-called the PCR reads, giving one row per CDR3 protein. This sample has some 11,000 distinct CDR3 sequences; under 35% occur once, and the top ten carry 8.3%. Sequencing was carried out using tumor tissue. Receptor source: a male donor with retroperitoneal liposarcoma.

By share, this clonotype ranks as medium-sized. The chain links TRBV6-1 to TRBJ1-2; D might be TRBD1 (5 bases). V dropped 6 bases and J dropped 5 bases, with 13 bases sitting between them. Germline CDR1 is MNHNS and CDR2 is SASEGT. CDR3 length: 13 residues. DNA for the CDR3: TGTGCCAGCAGAAAAACAGGAGCTTATGGCTACACCTTC. This codes for CASRKTGAYGYTF.

This clonotype has a handful of counts. This chain connects TRBV7-8 to TRBJ2-1; D is possibly TRBD1 (6 bases). V lost 4 bases, J lost 10 bases, and 14 bases lay in between. Germline loops: CDR1 SGHVS, CDR2 FQNEAQ. This CDR3 is built from 13 residues. Here the CDR3 reads CASSSGDNYEQFF. CDR3 coding DNA: TGTGCCAGCAGCTCCGGGGACAACTACGAGCAGTTCTTC.

By share, this clonotype counts as medium-sized (0.01 to 0.1%). This chain links TRBV12-3 or TRBV12-4 with TRBJ2-1; maybe TRBD2 (5 bases). The DNA end is a closer match to TRBJ2-7, so the J assignment may be wrong. This CDR3 is built from 14 residues. The DNA of the CDR3 is TGTGCCAGCAGCCTGGACTGGCTACCCTACGAGCAGTACTTC. Encoded protein: CASSLDWLPYEQYF.

The chain employs TRBV24-1 and TRBJ2-3, with 7 positions matching TRBD2. V lost 4 bases, J lost 2 bases, and 8 bases stayed unmatched. This CDR3 is built from 16 residues. Germline CDR1 KGHDR, CDR2 SFDVKD. CDR3 sequence reads: CATSDLTGLNTDTQYF. CDR3 bases: TGTGCCACCAGTGACTTGACGGGACTAAACACAGATACGCAGTATTTT.

V is TRBV7-2 and J is TRBJ1-5; a possible D gene is TRBD1 (5 bases). Germline V lookup: CDR1 SGHTA, CDR2 FQGNSA. The CDR3 sequence is 13 residues long. Trimming stripped 5 bases from V and 6 bases from J, with 11 bases between. This CDR3 reads CASSRDGSQPQHF. The DNA for the CDR3 is TGTGCCAGCAGCCGGGACGGTTCTCAGCCCCAGCATTTT.

The gene calls are TRBV25-1 and TRBJ2-3; TRBD2 matches 9 bases. With 1 base clipped from V and 4 bases from J, the junction kept 9 bases outside the gene matches. Germline V lookup: CDR1 MGHDK, CDR2 SYGVNS. The CDR3 has 17 amino acids. CDR3 sequence reads: CASSESASGIRADTQYF. In DNA, the CDR3 is TGTGCCAGCAGTGAATCGGCTAGCGGGATTCGAGCAGATACGCAGTATTTT.

This clonotype is medium-sized by share. J is TRBJ1-6 and V is TRBV7-8; 11 bases align to TRBD1. Germline CDR1 SGHVS, CDR2 FQNEAQ. With V trimmed by 5 bases and J by 10 bases, 10 bases remained unmatched. The CDR3 is 16 amino acids. In nucleotides, the CDR3 is TGTGCCAGCAGCCCAGGGACAGGGGGGTCTGGATCACCCCTCCACTTT. Its translation is CASSPGTGGSGSPLHF.

This chain joins TRBV10-2 and TRBJ2-1, with 7 bases aligning to TRBD2. The CDR3 length is 15 residues. CDR1 is WSHSY, CDR2 SAAADI, per germline. With 2 bases clipped from V and 2 bases from J, the junction kept 3 bases outside the gene matches. CDR3: CASSEMAGAYNEQFF. CDR3 nucleotide sequence: TGCGCCAGCAGTGAGATGGCGGGAGCCTACAATGAGCAGTTCTTC.

This clonotype has a count of ten or more. In DNA form, the CDR3 reads TGTGCCACCGCCCAGACGACAGTCTACGAGCAGTACTTC. It encodes CATAQTTVYEQYF. V usage is TRBV12-3 or TRBV12-4 and J usage is TRBJ2-7; D may be TRBD1 (5 bases). The V and J ends lost 10 bases and 3 bases respectively, with 16 bases between them. CDR3 length: 13 residues.

In this sample, this clonotype turned up a few times. This chain connects TRBV7-8 to TRBJ1-1; no clear D. Germline CDR1 and CDR2: SGHVS and FQNEAQ. This CDR3 is built from 12 residues. Trimming cost V 1 base and J 3 bases, with 3 bases left between them. Here the CDR3 DNA reads TGTGCCAGCAGCTTAGAGGACACTGAAGCTTTCTTT. The encoded protein is CASSLEDTEAFF.